The 20 T cell receptor beta chains given below trace back to one sample, sequenced in a study of T cell changes during pregnancy in multiple sclerosis. Data came from immunoSEQ multiplex PCR; TCRdb stores just in-frame clones and leaves some out. The table records roughly 40,000 clones, roughly 90% of them present only once. The material sequenced was CD8+ T cells from peripheral blood mononuclear cells, taken in the first trimester of pregnancy. These receptors came from a female donor with multiple sclerosis, enrolled in a pregnancy study.

The CDR3 spells CASSSISGGPGSYNEQFF. The CDR3 DNA reads as TGTGCCAGCAGCTCAATCAGCGGAGGTCCCGGGTCCTACAATGAGCAGTTCTTC. The rearrangement joins TRBV11-2 to TRBJ2-1; maybe TRBD2 (5 bases). Deletions cut 4 bases from V and 1 base from J, with 20 bases between. The CDR3 length is 18 residues. Looked up from germline, CDR1 is SGHAT and CDR2 is FQNNGV.

This clone has more than one count but fewer than ten. The genes are TRBV14 and TRBJ2-1, with a weak D call TRBD1 (5 bases). The CDR3 has 15 amino acids. Trimming cost V 3 bases and J 8 bases, with 17 bases left between them. Germline V lookup: CDR1 SGHDN, CDR2 FVKESK. CDR3 loop: CASSQGSREDDEQFF. The CDR3, as DNA: TGTGCCAGCAGCCAGGGTTCCAGGGAAGACGATGAGCAGTTCTTC.

This chain joins TRBV7-9 and TRBJ2-7; 10 nucleotides line up with TRBD2. Unmatched junction bases numbered 17, after V lost 8 bases and J lost 4 bases. Germline V CDR1 and CDR2: SEHNR, FQNEAQ (reference sequence). This CDR3 region has 17 residues. Written as DNA, the CDR3 is TGTGCCAGCGCCTCCCCCAAACCGGGACTAGCGCTTTACGAGCAGTACTTC. Translated: CASASPKPGLALYEQYF.

The genes are TRBV19 and TRBJ1-5, with D perhaps matching TRBD1 (5 bases). The CDR3 spans 15 residues. Per germline, CDR1 LNHDA and CDR2 SQIVND (reference sequence). The V end lost 5 bases, the J end lost 3 bases, and 14 bases lay between the germline ends. The CDR3 loop reads CASSLMGGTNQPQHF. CDR3 DNA: TGTGCCAGTAGTCTTATGGGAGGGACCAATCAGCCCCAGCATTTT.

V is TRBV6-4 and J is TRBJ2-7; TRBD1 might be the D (6 bases). The length of the CDR3 is 14 residues. Trimming removed 11 bases at V and 0 bases at J, with 17 bases between. The V gene's germline CDR1 is MRHNA and CDR2 SNTAGT. CDR3 DNA sequence: TGTGCCGGTGGGGGAACAGGGAGCTCCTACGAGCAGTACTTC. Translated, it gives CAGGGTGSSYEQYF.

The chain recombines TRBV25-1 with TRBJ2-2, with 8 bases fitting TRBD1. J gave up 6 bases and V 5 bases, and 17 bases lay outside the gene matches. Per the germline V gene, CDR1 is MGHDK and CDR2 is SYGVNS. The CDR3 has 18 amino acids. Written as DNA, the CDR3 is TGTGCCAGCAGTCCATGGACCGTGGGGCAGGGGGCGGCCGGGGAGCTGTTTTTT. It specifies CASSPWTVGQGAAGELFF.

This rearrangement joins TRBV7-8 to TRBJ1-1; D gene ambiguous. Germline V lookup: CDR1 SGHVS, CDR2 FQNEAQ. CDR3 length: 13 residues. Trimming left V 4 bases short and J 6 bases short, with 12 bases between. CDR3 sequence (DNA): TGTGCCAGCAGCTACCTCCGGGAATCTGAAGCTTTCTTT. Its translation is CASSYLRESEAFF.

This clone was observed a handful of times. The chain joins TRBV4-2 to TRBJ1-1, with D maybe TRBD1 (5 bases). Trimming took off 8 bases at V and 1 base at J, with 14 bases between the two ends. The CDR3 covers 14 residues. Germline V gene data show CDR1 as LGHNA and CDR2 as YNFKEQ. CDR3 DNA: TGTGCCAGCTCGTCGACAGACCCGAACACTGAAGCTTTCTTT. As protein: CASSSTDPNTEAFF.

For this clone: The sample carries other DNA sequences with the same CDR3. The V and J genes are TRBV9 and TRBJ2-6; D uncertain. Trimming shortened V by 2 bases and J by 0 bases, and 6 bases separated the two germline ends. CDR1 and CDR2 (germline): SGDLS, YYNGEE. The CDR3 spans 15 residues. DNA of the CDR3: TGTGCCAGCAGCGTTGGCGGCTCTGGGGCCAACGTCCTGACTTTC. Protein product: CASSVGGSGANVLTF.

The V and J genes are TRBV5-1 and TRBJ2-3; a possible D gene is TRBD1 (5 bases). Germline CDR1 is SGHRS and CDR2 is YFSETQ. CDR3 length equals 16 residues. Trimming left V 0 bases short and J 0 bases short, with 11 bases between. The CDR3, as DNA: TGCGCCAGCAGCTTGGGGCAGGGCTATAGCACAGATACGCAGTATTTT. Translated: CASSLGQGYSTDTQYF.

The chain is built from TRBV9 and TRBJ2-7, with TRBD2 matching over 8 bases. The germline gives CDR1 SGDLS, CDR2 YYNGEE. V lost 3 bases to trimming and J lost 3 bases; unmatched junction nucleotides: 8. The CDR3 is 15 residues long. In DNA form, the CDR3 reads TGTGCCAGCAGCGAGGGTGGCGGGGGGAGCTACGAGCAGTACTTC. Translated: CASSEGGGGSYEQYF. Together with reference TRBV9 and TRBJ2-7, the CDR3 gives the full variable domain: DSGVTQTPKHLITATGQRVTLRCSPRSGDLSVYWYQQSLDQGLQFLIQYYNGEERAKGNILERFSAQQFPDLHSELNLSSLELGDSALYFCASSEGGGGSYEQYFGPGTRLTVT.

This sequence joins TRBV7-9 and TRBJ2-3, with 15 bases matching TRBD2. Germline CDR1 and CDR2: SEHNR and FQNEAQ (reference sequence). Trimming took 2 bases from V and 1 from J; bases not matched to a gene: 4. There are 18 residues in the CDR3. The CDR3 nucleotides read TGTGCCAGCAGCTTACCGGGACTAGCGGGGGGTGGCACAGATACGCAGTATTTT. It translates to CASSLPGLAGGGTDTQYF. The whole variable domain, filled in from reference TRBV7-9 and TRBJ2-3, reads DTGVSQNPRHKITKRGQNVTFRCDPISEHNRLYWYRQTLGQGPEFLTYFQNEAQLEKSRLLSDRFSAERPKGSFSTLEIQRTEQGDSAMYLCASSLPGLAGGGTDTQYFGPGTRLTVL.

This chain links TRBV19 with TRBJ1-5; the match to TRBD1 covers 9 bases. The CDR3 is 18 amino acids. CDR1 is LNHDA, CDR2 SQIVND, per germline (reference sequence). V gave up 2 bases and J gave up 7 bases; unmatched junction bases: 15. CDR3 nucleotides: TGTGCCAGTAGTATAATTGGGGAGGACAGGGGTGCAGGACAGCCCCAGCATTTT. Protein: CASSIIGEDRGAGQPQHF.

As to this clone: One end of the junction is discordant with germline, which a read error may explain. The CDR3: CASSFFTGRATGELFF. CDR3 nucleotide sequence: TGTGCTAGCAGCTTCTTTACAGGGCGGGCCACCGGGGAGCTGTTTTTT. The chain links TRBV7-7 to TRBJ2-2, with a weak D call TRBD1 (6 bases). The CDR3 consists of 16 residues. CDR1 and CDR2 from the germline V gene are SSHAT and FNYEAQ (reference sequence). Based on the CDR3 plus reference TRBV7-7 and TRBJ2-2, the full variable domain is GAGVSQSPRYKVTKRGQDVTLRCDPISSHATLYWYQQALGQGPEFLTYFNYEAQPDKSGLPSDRFSAERPEGSISTLTIQRTEQRDSAMYRCASSFFTGRATGELFFGEGSRLTVL.

The DNA for the CDR3 is TGTGCCATCAGTGAGACTACAGGGGACACCTATAATTCACCCCTCCACTTT. Residues: CAISETTGDTYNSPLHF. The V call is TRBV10-3, the J call TRBJ1-6; 7 bases fit TRBD1. Germline V gene data show CDR1 as ENHRY and CDR2 as SYGVKD. The CDR3 has 17 amino acids. Losses at the gene ends were 2 bases for V and 2 bases for J; bases not matched to a gene: 6.

The genes are TRBV9 and TRBJ1-4; D unclear. Germline loops: CDR1 SGDLS, CDR2 YYNGEE. CDR3 length: 15 amino acids. V was trimmed by 0 bases and J by 2 bases, leaving 8 bases between them. The CDR3 reads CASSVAGMTNEKLFF. Written as DNA, the CDR3 is TGTGCCAGCAGCGTAGCAGGAATGACTAATGAAAAACTGTTTTTT. The whole variable domain, remainder taken from reference TRBV9 and TRBJ1-4, is DSGVTQTPKHLITATGQRVTLRCSPRSGDLSVYWYQQSLDQGLQFLIQYYNGEERAKGNILERFSAQQFPDLHSELNLSSLELGDSALYFCASSVAGMTNEKLFFGSGTQLSVL.

V and J are TRBV7-9 and TRBJ2-3; 12 bases line up with TRBD1. The CDR3 sequence is 17 residues long. The V gene end was trimmed by 7 bases and the J gene end by 6 bases; junction bases not matched to a gene: 14. From germline, CDR1 is SEHNR and CDR2 FQNEAQ (reference sequence). CDR3 protein: CASIPEGDRGQGDTQYF. CDR3 coding DNA: TGTGCCAGCATCCCTGAGGGGGACAGGGGGCAGGGGGATACGCAGTATTTT. The full variable domain, rest sourced from reference TRBV7-9 and TRBJ2-3, is DTGVSQNPRHKITKRGQNVTFRCDPISEHNRLYWYRQTLGQGPEFLTYFQNEAQLEKSRLLSDRFSAERPKGSFSTLEIQRTEQGDSAMYLCASIPEGDRGQGDTQYFGPGTRLTVL.

The chain employs TRBV27 and TRBJ1-1; D is possibly TRBD1 (5 bases). The CDR3 runs 13 residues. The germline V gene encodes CDR1 MNHEY and CDR2 SMNVEV (reference sequence). Trimming took off 6 bases at V and 1 base at J, with 9 bases between the two ends. CDR3 DNA: TGTGCCAGCAGCCTCACAGGGAACACTGAAGCTTTCTTT. Amino acids: CASSLTGNTEAFF.

The chain uses TRBV27 and TRBJ2-2, with 9 bases matching TRBD2. This CDR3 spans 17 amino acids. Germline lookup yields CDR1 MNHEY and CDR2 SMNVEV (reference sequence). V gave up 7 bases and J gave up 7 bases; unmatched junction bases: 16. CDR3 sequence reads: CASKTTSGGGAIGELFF. The CDR3 DNA is TGTGCCAGCAAGACGACAAGCGGCGGGGGGGCAATCGGGGAGCTGTTTTTT.

This chain uses TRBV19 with TRBJ1-1; 8 bases are shared with TRBD1. Germline loops: CDR1 LNHDA, CDR2 SQIVND (reference sequence). The CDR3 loop spans 13 amino acids. J gave up 4 bases and V 8 bases, and 6 bases lay outside the gene matches. In DNA form, the CDR3 reads TGTGCCAGTGCTCTCCAGGGGGCCACTGAAGCTTTCTTT. It translates to CASALQGATEAFF. Using reference TRBV19 and TRBJ1-1 for the parts outside the CDR3, the full variable domain is DGGITQSPKYLFRKEGQNVTLSCEQNLNHDAMYWYRQDPGQGLRLIYYSQIVNDFQKGDIAEGYSVSREKKESFPLTVTSAQKNPTAFYLCASALQGATEAFFGQGTRLTVV.